Listed here are 9 T cell receptor beta chains from one sample, sequenced in a study of T cells in Graves' hyperthyroidism and ophthalmopathy. Amplified TCR beta CDR3 regions derived from RNA transcripts. Carried out on the TCR CDR3, a first-round RT-PCR used the HTBI primer set. From the multiplex PCR reads, TCRdb called clonotypes with MiXCR, one entry per CDR3 protein. The sample includes some 740,000 distinct CDR3 sequences, 11% to 15% seen only once; the top ten take 9.5% to 13%. The sample was blood. The receptors come from a woman between 18 and 29 years old with Graves' hyperthyroidism.

This clonotype was counted at least ten times. The gene calls are TRBV3-1 and TRBJ2-3; TRBD2 matches at 9 bases. V trimming: 1 base; J trimming: 4 bases; junction bases outside the gene matches: 6. Per the germline V gene, CDR1 is LGHDT and CDR2 is YNNKEL (reference sequence). The CDR3 has 16 residues. CDR3 residues: CASSQGGLAWADTQYF. The CDR3 DNA follows: TGTGCCAGCAGCCAAGGAGGACTAGCGTGGGCAGATACGCAGTATTTT.

This clonotype was counted between two and nine times. A much larger clone differs from this one at a single base, so this may be a read error. The rearrangement uses TRBV28 and TRBJ1-2; 7 bases are a match to TRBD1. The CDR3 spans 14 residues. Germline CDR1 reads MDHEN; CDR2 reads SYDVKM. The CDR3 DNA reads TGTGCCTGCAGTCCGTCGACAGGGCGCACGGGCTACACCTTC. It codes for CACSPSTGRTGYTF.

This clonotype was counted ten times or more. The V gene is TRBV2, the J gene TRBJ1-3; D remains ambiguous. This CDR3 has 15 residues. V was pared by 5 bases and J by 2 bases, with 13 bases between. Per germline, CDR1 SNHLY and CDR2 FYNNEI. In DNA, the CDR3 is TGTGCCAGCAGTCGTGACGGGATTGCTGGAAACACCATATATTTT. This translates into CASSRDGIAGNTIYF.

This clonotype appeared a few times. The chain couples TRBV9 to TRBJ1-3; D unclear. This CDR3 region has 14 residues. Trimming stripped 0 bases from V and 4 bases from J, with 8 bases between. Germline V gene sequence: CDR1 SGDLS, CDR2 YYNGEE. The CDR3 DNA is TGTGCCAGCAGCGTAGCAGGATCCGGAAACACCATATATTTT. Translating it yields CASSVAGSGNTIYF.

This clonotype showed up many times. This chain joins TRBV20-1 and TRBJ2-7, with D possibly called TRBD1 or TRBD2 (6 bases each). The CDR3 extends over 13 amino acids. Germline-derived CDR1 and CDR2 are DFQATT and SNEGSKA (reference sequence). Deletions cut 5 bases from V and 2 bases from J, with 13 bases between. The CDR3 DNA is TGCAGTGCTCGTAAGGGGGGTGCCTACGAGCAGTACTTC. Translating it yields CSARKGGAYEQYF.

This clonotype showed up many times. V usage is TRBV12-3 or TRBV12-4 and J usage is TRBJ1-1; maybe TRBD1 (6 bases). The ends were cut back, 5 bases at V and 7 bases at J, with 17 bases in the middle. The CDR3 sequence is 14 residues long. The CDR3 loop reads CASSPRTGTSEAFF. Here the CDR3 DNA reads TGTGCCAGCAGTCCCCGTACAGGGACGAGTGAAGCTTTCTTT.

This clonotype has at least ten counts. The chain is built from TRBV18 and TRBJ2-1; 10 nucleotides match TRBD2. V lost 5 bases, J lost 8 bases, and 6 bases stayed unmatched. CDR1 is KGHSH, CDR2 LQKENI, per germline. CDR3 length: 14 residues. DNA for the CDR3: TGTGCCAGCTCAGCACTAGCGGGATCCGATGAGCAGTTCTTC. Amino acid sequence: CASSALAGSDEQFF.

This clonotype was observed many times. The chain recombines TRBV2 with TRBJ2-1; 8 positions agree with TRBD1. The trim removed 7 bases at V and 4 bases at J, leaving 6 bases unmatched. There are 14 residues in the CDR3. Germline V gene data show CDR1 as SNHLY and CDR2 as FYNNEI. The CDR3 loop reads CASTGQGWYNEQFF. CDR3 in DNA: TGTGCCAGCACCGGACAGGGTTGGTACAATGAGCAGTTCTTC.

This clonotype has a count of ten or more. The rearrangement joins TRBV7-3 to TRBJ2-3, with D possibly matching TRBD2 (6 bases). The CDR3 has 15 amino acids. Germline values: CDR1 SGHTA, CDR2 FQGTGA. V lost 3 bases and J 2 bases, leaving 12 bases between the germline ends. This CDR3 reads CASSLTSSLTDTQYF. In nucleotides, the CDR3 is TGTGCCAGCAGCTTGACTAGTAGCCTCACAGATACGCAGTATTTT.